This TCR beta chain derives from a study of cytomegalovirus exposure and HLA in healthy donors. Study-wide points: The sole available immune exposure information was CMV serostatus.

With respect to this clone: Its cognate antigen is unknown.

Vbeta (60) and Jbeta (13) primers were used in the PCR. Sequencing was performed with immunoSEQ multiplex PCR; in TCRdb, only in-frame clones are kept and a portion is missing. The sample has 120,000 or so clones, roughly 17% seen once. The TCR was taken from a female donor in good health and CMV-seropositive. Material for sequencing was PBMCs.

DNA of the CDR3: TGTGCCAGCAGTTCGATCGGAGTGGCAGAAACGTATAGCAATCAGCCCCAGCATTTT. It codes for CASSSIGVAETYSNQPQHF. This chain joins TRBV28 and TRBJ1-5; D is unclear. In germline, CDR1 is MDHEN, CDR2 SYDVKM. V gave up 4 bases and J gave up 0 bases, with 22 bases separating them. The CDR3 contains 19 residues.